The 14 T cell receptor beta chains in this list originate from one sample, sequenced in a study of OX40 agonist ivuxolimab in advanced cancers. Profiling relied on immunoSEQ multiplex PCR, and the TCRdb table lists in-frame clones only, not all of them. The sample yields about 35,000 clones, about four fifths seen once. Sequencing used CD4+ or CD8+ T cells sorted from blood, obtained in a trial of the OX40 agonist ivuxolimab. All receptors come from an adult with an advanced solid tumor such as melanoma, head and neck, liver or kidney cancer.

This clone has only one observation. This chain links TRBV29-1 with TRBJ2-6; TRBD2 might be the D (6 bases). CDR1 is SQVTM and CDR2 is ANQGSEA in the germline V gene. The CDR3 consists of 15 residues. Trimming took 4 bases from V and 0 from J, leaving 10 bases between them. The CDR3 bases are TGCAGCGTTGGACTAGGTAGCTCTGGGGCCAACGTCCTGACTTTC. Translation gives CSVGLGSSGANVLTF.

The chain employs TRBV27 and TRBJ1-2, with TRBD1 matching over 7 bases. The CDR3 loop spans 15 amino acids. V lost 5 bases, J lost 5 bases, and 11 bases stayed unmatched. CDR1 and CDR2 (germline): MNHEY, SMNVEV (reference sequence). The CDR3 DNA reads as TGTGCCAGCAGTCCCGCTGACAGGGAGAGTTATGGCTACACCTTC. The encoded protein is CASSPADRESYGYTF.

V is TRBV28 and J is TRBJ1-4; D might be TRBD1 (6 bases). The CDR3 spans 13 residues. Germline V gene lookup returns CDR1 MDHEN and CDR2 SYDVKM. Trimming left V 7 bases short and J 10 bases short, with 16 bases between. The CDR3 region has the DNA TGTGCCAGCACATCGGGGGCCTACGGAAAACTGTTTTTT. Translation gives CASTSGAYGKLFF.

The chain is built from TRBV27 and TRBJ2-1; D may correspond to TRBD1 or TRBD2 (7 bases each). This CDR3 contains 15 residues. The germline gives CDR1 MNHEY, CDR2 SMNVEV (reference sequence). The V and J ends lost 5 bases and 12 bases respectively, with 23 bases between them. CDR3 amino acids: CASSTRDSGTQAQFF. CDR3 bases: TGTGCCAGCAGTACCCGGGACAGCGGGACCCAGGCGCAGTTCTTC.

This rearrangement joins TRBV7-9 to TRBJ2-7; 14 nucleotides align to TRBD2. The CDR3 covers 15 residues. J was trimmed by 6 bases and V by 4 bases; bases with no gene match: 5. Germline loops: CDR1 SEHNR, CDR2 FQNEAQ (reference sequence). CDR3 region: CASSWGLAGEIEQYF. The CDR3, as DNA: TGTGCCAGCAGCTGGGGACTAGCGGGGGAGATCGAGCAGTACTTC.

This clone was counted only a few times. This chain uses TRBV19 with TRBJ1-5, with D perhaps matching TRBD1 (5 bases). Per the germline V gene, CDR1 is LNHDA and CDR2 is SQIVND (reference sequence). Trimming took 3 bases from V and 5 from J, leaving 8 bases between them. This CDR3 has 13 residues. The CDR3 nucleotides are TGTGCCAGTAGTATTCAGGGTCATCAGCCCCAGCATTTT. As protein: CASSIQGHQPQHF.

The CDR3 DNA reads TGTGCCATCAGTGTAGGAGACAGGGGGAATTCACCCCTCCACTTT. Protein product: CAISVGDRGNSPLHF. This chain links TRBV10-3 with TRBJ1-6; 9 bases map to TRBD1. Germline CDR1 ENHRY, CDR2 SYGVKD. Unmatched junction bases numbered 5, after V lost 4 bases and J lost 7 bases. The CDR3 contains 15 residues.

This clone was seen only a few times. The V and J genes are TRBV30 and TRBJ1-4; D call uncertain. V was cut by 0 bases and J by 5 bases, with 7 bases left in between. Germline V gives CDR1 GTSNPN, CDR2 SVGIG (reference sequence). The CDR3 runs to 13 residues. CDR3 nucleotides: TGTGCCTGGAGTGTAGGCAGAAATGAAAAACTGTTTTTT. Protein product: CAWSVGRNEKLFF.

The rearrangement links TRBV2 to TRBJ1-1; D call uncertain. V was pared by 6 bases and J by 8 bases, with 7 bases between. This CDR3 spans 10 amino acids. Germline-derived CDR1 and CDR2 are SNHLY and FYNNEI. The CDR3 region has the DNA TGTGCCAGCAGGTGGGGAGAAGCTTTCTTT. Translation: CASRWGEAFF.

The sample holds a few counts of this clone. The rearrangement uses TRBV30 and TRBJ1-1; D is ambiguous. Trimming shortened V by 3 bases and J by 0 bases, and 11 bases separated the two germline ends. Germline CDR1 reads GTSNPN; CDR2 reads SVGIG (reference sequence). The CDR3 sequence is 14 residues long. This CDR3 is CAWSPVHLNTEAFF. In DNA, the CDR3 is TGTGCCTGGAGCCCGGTACACTTGAACACTGAAGCTTTCTTT.

The chain has TRBV11-2 and TRBJ2-1; 10 bases map to TRBD1. The V gene's germline CDR1 is SGHAT and CDR2 FQNNGV. The CDR3 loop spans 15 amino acids. V lost 1 base, J lost 8 bases, and 5 bases stayed unmatched. The CDR3 loop reads CASSLVGQGLHEQFF. The CDR3 DNA reads TGTGCCAGCAGCTTAGTGGGACAGGGGTTGCATGAGCAGTTCTTC.

This sequence joins TRBV19 and TRBJ1-1; 10 nucleotides align to TRBD1. The CDR3 totals 16 residues. With V trimmed by 4 bases and J by 3 bases, 8 bases remained unmatched. The germline gives CDR1 LNHDA, CDR2 SQIVND (reference sequence). This chain's CDR3 is CASSRGQGIGDTEAFF. Written as DNA, the CDR3 is TGTGCCAGTAGTAGGGGACAGGGGATAGGGGACACTGAAGCTTTCTTT.

This clone turned up a few times. The chain uses TRBV25-1 and TRBJ1-2; D is unclear. The CDR3 runs to 14 residues. Germline V gene data show CDR1 as MGHDK and CDR2 as SYGVNS. The V gene lost 2 bases and the J gene lost 8 bases, with 15 bases spanning the gap. In nucleotides, the CDR3 is TGTGCCAGCAGTGAACCCCACGACGGGAGAGGCTACACCTTC. This sequence encodes CASSEPHDGRGYTF.

This clone was counted only a few times. This rearrangement joins TRBV29-1 to TRBJ2-1, with D maybe TRBD1 (5 bases). V was shortened by 6 bases and J by 1 base, with 22 bases between the two germline ends. Germline V lookup: CDR1 SQVTM, CDR2 ANQGSEA. The CDR3 spans 17 residues. CDR3 nucleotide sequence: TGCAGCGTCCAGGAAGGGTCAACAGGATTTTCCTACAATGAGCAGTTCTTC. The encoded protein is CSVQEGSTGFSYNEQFF.